Shown below are 14 T cell receptor beta chains from a single sample sequenced in a study of T cell responses to AZD1222 COVID-19 vaccine. The assay was immunoSEQ multiplex PCR, and TCRdb's table has in-frame clones only and misses some. Of roughly 130,000 clones listed, roughly nine tenths are singletons. Sequencing was performed on peripheral blood, taken on day 0 of AZD1222 vaccination. The receptor source for this set is an adult in good health.

This clone was picked up one time. The rearrangement links TRBV5-1 to TRBJ2-7, with D possibly being TRBD1 (6 bases). The CDR3 is 15 amino acids. Trimming shortened V by 1 base and J by 4 bases, and 15 bases separated the two germline ends. The germline V gene encodes CDR1 SGHRS and CDR2 YFSETQ. The CDR3 coding sequence is TGCGCCAGCAGCTTGCCCCTTGGGACAACGTACGAGCAGTACTTC. Encoded protein: CASSLPLGTTYEQYF.

V and J are TRBV9 and TRBJ2-3; tentatively, D is TRBD2 (7 bases). This CDR3 comprises 21 residues. CDR1 and CDR2 (germline): SGDLS, YYNGEE. V was trimmed by 1 base and J by 1 base, leaving 28 bases between them. The CDR3 DNA follows: TGTGCCAGCAGCGTACCATCTGGGGGCCCTTATGGCGGGAGTGGCACAGATACGCAGTATTTT. This translates into CASSVPSGGPYGGSGTDTQYF. The full variable domain, in which reference TRBV9 and TRBJ2-3 provide the parts outside the CDR3, is DSGVTQTPKHLITATGQRVTLRCSPRSGDLSVYWYQQSLDQGLQFLIQYYNGEERAKGNILERFSAQQFPDLHSELNLSSLELGDSALYFCASSVPSGGPYGGSGTDTQYFGPGTRLTVL.

This rearrangement joins TRBV12-3 or TRBV12-4 to TRBJ1-1; 8 positions match TRBD1. The V and J ends lost 5 bases and 4 bases, in that order; junction bases with no gene match: 3. The CDR3 runs 13 residues. In DNA form, the CDR3 reads TGTGCCAGCAGTATCCAGGGGGCCACTGAAGCTTTCTTT. This gives the protein CASSIQGATEAFF.

This chain joins TRBV21-1 and TRBJ2-7; the table's D call TRBD2 went unverified against the DNA. TRBV21-1 is shown as a pseudogene. The CDR3 sequence is 14 residues long. In DNA, the CDR3 is TGTGCCAGCAGCGCGCGGGGTGTTCCTGCGCAGCAGTACTTC. Encoded protein: CASSARGVPAQQYF.

V and J are TRBV2 and TRBJ1-4; 8 positions agree with TRBD1. V was clipped by 1 base and J by 5 bases; unmatched bases: 3. The CDR3 length is 15 residues. The germline V gene encodes CDR1 SNHLY and CDR2 FYNNEI. The CDR3 DNA reads TGTGCCAGCAGTGAAGGACAGGGGAAAAATGAAAAACTGTTTTTT. It yields the protein CASSEGQGKNEKLFF.

This clone was found once. The same CDR3 also results from other DNA sequences found in this sample. The chain is built from TRBV10-3 and TRBJ2-7; 7 nucleotides line up with TRBD2. The CDR3 length is 13 residues. V shed 4 bases, J shed 3 bases, and the junction held 3 bases outside the gene matches. Germline lookup yields CDR1 ENHRY and CDR2 SYGVKD. CDR3 nucleotide sequence: TGTGCCATCAGTGGGGGGGGGAACTACGAGCAGTACTTC. This gives the protein CAISGGGNYEQYF.

V gene TRBV28 combines with J gene TRBJ2-7, with 11 bases lining up with TRBD1. The CDR3 covers 15 residues. The germline V gene encodes CDR1 MDHEN and CDR2 SYDVKM. The J segment lost 2 bases and the V segment lost 8 bases, leaving 8 bases of the junction unmatched. The CDR3 DNA reads as TGTGCCAGCTCCGGAGGGACAGGGGGTACCTACGAGCAGTACTTC. Amino acid sequence: CASSGGTGGTYEQYF.

V is TRBV20-1 and J is TRBJ2-3, with D hard to call. Deletions cut 3 bases from V and 4 bases from J, with 20 bases between. There are 16 residues in the CDR3. Germline V lookup: CDR1 DFQATT, CDR2 SNEGSKA (reference sequence). The CDR3 nucleotides read TGCAGTGCTAGTTATACCCCGGGCCCCGGCCCAGATACGCAGTATTTT. This translates into CSASYTPGPGPDTQYF.

The V call is TRBV18, the J call TRBJ1-4; D call uncertain. Trimming removed 3 bases at V and 1 base at J, with 6 bases between. The CDR3 is 14 amino acids. Germline loops: CDR1 KGHSH, CDR2 LQKENI. For the CDR3, the DNA is TGTGCCAGCTCACCGGAGATAACTAATGAAAAACTGTTTTTT. It translates to CASSPEITNEKLFF. Full variable domain (outside the CDR3, taken from reference TRBV18 and TRBJ1-4): NAGVMQNPRHLVRRRGQEARLRCSPMKGHSHVYWYRQLPEEGLKFMVYLQKENIIDESGMPKERFSAEFPKEGPSILRIQQVVRGDSAAYFCASSPEITNEKLFFGSGTQLSVL.

The genes are TRBV28 and TRBJ2-7, with 8 positions matching TRBD2. Trimming took 3 bases from V and 4 from J; bases not matched to a gene: 5. CDR1 and CDR2 from the germline V gene are MDHEN and SYDVKM. This CDR3 region has 14 residues. CDR3 region: CASSFGRGGYEQYF. Here the CDR3 DNA reads TGTGCCAGCAGTTTCGGGAGGGGGGGGTACGAGCAGTACTTC.

V and J are TRBV6-1 and TRBJ1-1; tentative D call: TRBD1 (5 bases). The CDR3 has 15 residues. The V end lost 3 bases, the J end lost 1 base, and 12 bases lay between the germline ends. Germline loops: CDR1 MNHNS, CDR2 SASEGT. This CDR3 is CASSEPQVPNTEAFF. CDR3 DNA sequence: TGTGCCAGCAGTGAGCCACAGGTTCCGAACACTGAAGCTTTCTTT.

This clone was counted many times. The chain employs TRBV21-1 and TRBJ1-4; the table's D call TRBD1 went unverified against the DNA. TRBV21-1 is a pseudogene segment. The CDR3 consists of 15 residues. CDR3 amino acids: CASSQPGGANEKLFF. The CDR3 DNA sequence: TGTGCCAGCAGCCAGCCAGGGGGCGCTAATGAAAAACTGTTTTTT.

The V call is TRBV4-1, the J call TRBJ2-7; TRBD1 aligns across 9 bases. Unmatched junction bases numbered 3, after V lost 3 bases and J lost 3 bases. The length of the CDR3 is 14 residues. The germline V gene has CDR1 MGHRA and CDR2 YSYEKL. The CDR3, as DNA: TGCGCCAGCAGCCACCCGGGACAGGGCTACGAGCAGTACTTC. The encoded protein is CASSHPGQGYEQYF.

In its sample, this clone was seen a few times. J is TRBJ2-3 and V is TRBV27; D gene uncertain. The CDR3 spans 13 residues. V was trimmed by 2 bases and J by 2 bases, leaving 5 bases between them. Germline V gives CDR1 MNHEY, CDR2 SMNVEV (reference sequence). The CDR3 loop is CASSLRFTDTQYF. CDR3 nucleotide sequence: TGTGCCAGCAGTTTAAGGTTCACAGATACGCAGTATTTT.